Given below is one T cell receptor (beta chain) in context. This sample was taken from a study of control samples from healthy donors and cancer patients. TCRdb's copy holds only in-frame clones and misses some; the assay was immunoSEQ multiplex PCR. The data hold roughly 190,000 clones, with around 93% observed a single time. The specimen sequenced was blood. The clonotype was recovered from a man aged 25-45 years in good health.

CDR3 loop: CASSPLWTTNEKLFF. In DNA form, the CDR3 reads TGTGCCAGCAGCCCCCTGTGGACAACTAATGAAAAACTGTTTTTT. V gene TRBV9 combines with J gene TRBJ1-4; no clear D gene. Trimming cost V 4 bases and J 0 bases, with 10 bases left between them. This CDR3 has 15 residues. CDR1 and CDR2 (germline): SGDLS, YYNGEE.